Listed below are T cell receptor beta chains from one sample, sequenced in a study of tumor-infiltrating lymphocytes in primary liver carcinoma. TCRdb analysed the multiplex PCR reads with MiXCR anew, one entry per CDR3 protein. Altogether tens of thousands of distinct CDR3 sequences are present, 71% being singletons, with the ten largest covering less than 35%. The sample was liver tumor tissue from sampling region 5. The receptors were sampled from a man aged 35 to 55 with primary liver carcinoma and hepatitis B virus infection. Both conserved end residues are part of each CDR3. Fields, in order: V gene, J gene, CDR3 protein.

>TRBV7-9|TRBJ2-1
CASIPSGTGGIDEQFF
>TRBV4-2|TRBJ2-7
CASSQAVTSGIVQYF
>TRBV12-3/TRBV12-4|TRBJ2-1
CASSLRGAREGSYNEQFF
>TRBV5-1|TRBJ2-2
CASSLAGQTDTGELFF
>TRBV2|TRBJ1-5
CASRALGGGNQPQHF
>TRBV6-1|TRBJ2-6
CPSSLGGGGANVLIF
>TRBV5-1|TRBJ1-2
CASSPQGNGYTF
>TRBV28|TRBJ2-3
CTSSLSPPWDTQYF
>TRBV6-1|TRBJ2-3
CTSRKSYQGSALWDTQYF
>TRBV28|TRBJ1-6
CASSFRGGSSLQF
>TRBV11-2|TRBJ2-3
CPSSLGGSLDLQYF
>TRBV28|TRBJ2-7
CASSRLAGLYEQYF
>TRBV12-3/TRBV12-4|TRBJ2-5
CASSLGQILETQYF
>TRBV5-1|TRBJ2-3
CASIKGSGTPTDTQYF
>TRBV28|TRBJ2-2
CASSFREGWSSTGELFF
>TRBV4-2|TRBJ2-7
CASSQAITNGTEQYF
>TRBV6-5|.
CASSSTDRGYDQFF
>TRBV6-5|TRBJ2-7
CASSQGPGEQYF
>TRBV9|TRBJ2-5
CASSVFAGFQETQYF
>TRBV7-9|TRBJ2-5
CASSPGTSGIVKSETQYF
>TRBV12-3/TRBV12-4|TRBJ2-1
CACSITGTSNEQFF
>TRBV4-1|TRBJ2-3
CASSPTQLVGQDTQYF
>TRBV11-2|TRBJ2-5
CASSSGSSGPGETQYF
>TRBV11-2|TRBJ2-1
CASCFWASGKGGSYNGQFF
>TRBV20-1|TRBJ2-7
CSARNSLAGAYEQYF
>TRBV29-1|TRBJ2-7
CGGRVAYDQYF
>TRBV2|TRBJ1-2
CTIVRGLGRLGYTF
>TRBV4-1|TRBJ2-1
CASSPPLGPYNEQFF
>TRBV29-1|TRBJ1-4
CSVDQGKGEKLFF
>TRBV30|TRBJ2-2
CAWGGTSGATGELFF
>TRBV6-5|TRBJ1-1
CASNYPTGAEAFF
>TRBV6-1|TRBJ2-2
CAVKGPGGNTGELFF
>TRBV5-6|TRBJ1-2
CASSISPWGGYGYTF